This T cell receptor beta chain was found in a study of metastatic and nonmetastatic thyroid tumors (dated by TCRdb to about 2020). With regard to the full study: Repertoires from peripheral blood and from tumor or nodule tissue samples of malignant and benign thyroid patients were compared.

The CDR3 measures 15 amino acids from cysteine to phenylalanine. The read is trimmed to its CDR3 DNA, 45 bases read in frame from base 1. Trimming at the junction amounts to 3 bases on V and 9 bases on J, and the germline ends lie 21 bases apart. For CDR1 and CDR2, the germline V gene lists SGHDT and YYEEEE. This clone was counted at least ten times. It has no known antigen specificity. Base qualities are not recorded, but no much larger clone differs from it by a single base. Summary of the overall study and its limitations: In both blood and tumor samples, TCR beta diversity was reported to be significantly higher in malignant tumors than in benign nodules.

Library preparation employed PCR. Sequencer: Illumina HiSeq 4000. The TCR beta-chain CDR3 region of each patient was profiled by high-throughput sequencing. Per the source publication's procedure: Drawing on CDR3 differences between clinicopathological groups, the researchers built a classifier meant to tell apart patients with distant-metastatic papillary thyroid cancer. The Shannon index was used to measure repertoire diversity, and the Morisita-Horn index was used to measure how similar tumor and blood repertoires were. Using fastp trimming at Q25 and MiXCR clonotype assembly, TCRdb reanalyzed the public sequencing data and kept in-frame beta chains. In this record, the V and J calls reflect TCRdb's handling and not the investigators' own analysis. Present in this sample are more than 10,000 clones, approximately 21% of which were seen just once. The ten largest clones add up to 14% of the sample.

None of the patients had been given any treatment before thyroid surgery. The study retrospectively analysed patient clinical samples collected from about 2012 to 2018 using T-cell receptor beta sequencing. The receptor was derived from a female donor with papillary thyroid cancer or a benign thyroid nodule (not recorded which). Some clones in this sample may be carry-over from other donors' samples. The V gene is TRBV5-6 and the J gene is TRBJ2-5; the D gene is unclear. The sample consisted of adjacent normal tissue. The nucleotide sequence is TGTGCCAGCAGCTCCGGGCCCTTGTCCCCCGCGTCCCAGTACTTC. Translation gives CASSSGPLSPASQYF.